A selection of T cell receptor beta chains follows, all from one sample in a study of control samples from healthy donors and cancer patients. Using immunoSEQ multiplex PCR, the repertoire was profiled, and TCRdb retains in-frame clones only, with some absent. The sample carries around 120,000 clones, 90% to 95% recorded once. Sequenced: blood. These receptors were taken from a woman aged 18-29 years in good health. The conserved cysteine and the conserved F or W are not part of the CDR3 here. Clone size is shown for a subset of rows, as once, few, many or a class of expanded clone.

CDR3: ASSLTAGQLSYEQY
V: TRBV5-1
size: .
J: TRBJ2-7

CDR3: ASSSTGVGNYGYT
V: TRBV7-2
size: .
J: TRBJ1-2

CDR3: ASSPRLIAGGRSTGELF
V: TRBV9
size: .
J: TRBJ2-2

CDR3: ASSPRSVLALFYEQY
V: TRBV28
size: once
J: TRBJ2-7

CDR3: ASSPRQGGDYGYT
V: TRBV7-2
size: .
J: TRBJ1-2

CDR3: ASSSLRVSTGELF
V: TRBV6-2/TRBV6-3
size: .
J: TRBJ2-2

CDR3: ASSLRADGNTIY
V: TRBV7-9
size: .
J: TRBJ1-3

CDR3: ATSRGGGDNYNSPLH
V: TRBV15
size: .
J: TRBJ1-6

CDR3: ASSHQKNTGELF
V: TRBV14
size: .
J: TRBJ2-2

CDR3: ASSLVTYEQY
V: TRBV7-9
size: .
J: TRBJ2-7